The 25 T cell receptor beta chains below were found in one sample sequenced in a study of blood T cells in healthy people across ages. Primed by a sample-barcoded 5' primer and a J-beta primer mix, a second PCR proceeded for 7 to 11 cycles. TCRdb re-called the 5' RACE reads through MiXCR, storing one row per CDR3 protein. Among about 1,500,000 distinct CDR3 sequences, 35% to 45% were seen once, and the ten largest hold approximately 7.9%. The sample consisted of blood. The origin of the receptors is a woman aged 18-35 years in good health.

The rearrangement links TRBV20-1 to TRBJ1-5, with D possibly TRBD1 on 6 matching bases. CDR3 length: 15 residues. Per the germline V gene, CDR1 is DFQATT and CDR2 is SNEGSKA (reference sequence). V was clipped by 5 bases and J by 6 bases, with 20 bases between them. The CDR3 bases are TGCAGTGCTGGAGGGCGGACAGAGATACGTCAGCCCCAGCATTTT. Amino acid sequence: CSAGGRTEIRQPQHF.

The rearrangement links TRBV28 to TRBJ1-1; D uncertain. V dropped 5 bases and J dropped 5 bases, with 12 bases sitting between them. The CDR3 is 13 amino acids. In germline, CDR1 is MDHEN, CDR2 SYDVKM. This CDR3 is CASSPTLGTEAFF. DNA of the CDR3: TGTGCCAGCAGTCCTACATTAGGGACTGAAGCTTTCTTT.

The chain's CDR3 is CATSRETYNQPQHF. In nucleotides, the CDR3 is TGTGCCACCAGCAGAGAGACGTACAATCAGCCCCAGCATTTT. The V call is TRBV15, the J call TRBJ1-5; D uncertain. Germline V gives CDR1 LNHNV, CDR2 YYDKDF (reference sequence). The V end lost 0 bases, the J end lost 3 bases, and 6 bases lay between the germline ends. The CDR3 is 14 residues long.

A note on this clonotype: At one end, the junction sequence differs from germline, possibly due to a read error. V gene TRBV29-1 combines with J gene TRBJ2-7; D remains unclear. The CDR3 covers 15 residues. Germline V lookup: CDR1 SQVTM, CDR2 ANQGSEA. CDR3 sequence: CSVDSDGVSSYGQYF. The CDR3 DNA sequence: TGCAGCGTAGATTCGGACGGAGTTAGCTCCTACGGGCAGTACTTC.

This rearrangement joins TRBV7-9 to TRBJ2-7; tentatively, D is TRBD1 (5 bases). The germline V and J ends were trimmed by 2 bases and 3 bases, with 8 bases remaining between them. The CDR3 totals 13 residues. Germline V gene lookup returns CDR1 SEHNR and CDR2 FQNEAQ (reference sequence). The CDR3 sequence is CASSLQGFYEQYF. The CDR3 region has the DNA TGTGCCAGCAGCTTACAGGGTTTCTACGAGCAGTACTTC.

This chain joins TRBV7-2 and TRBJ2-7; 9 positions match TRBD1. CDR1 is SGHTA, CDR2 FQGNSA, per germline. The trim removed 4 bases at V and 5 bases at J, leaving 9 bases unmatched. CDR3 length equals 15 residues. Written as DNA, the CDR3 is TGTGCCAGCAGCTCAATGGGACAGGGCGGAGACGAGCAGTACTTC. Protein: CASSSMGQGGDEQYF.

This clonotype has only a few counts. J is TRBJ2-7 and V is TRBV12-3 or TRBV12-4; D is unclear. V lost 5 bases, J lost 3 bases, and 11 bases lay in between. This CDR3 region has 13 residues. The CDR3 bases are TGTGCCAGCAGTGTTCACGGTATCTACGAGCAGTACTTC. Translation: CASSVHGIYEQYF.

This clonotype has a single count. The chain recombines TRBV27 with TRBJ2-4, with TRBD2 identical over 15 bases. Judging by the DNA end, TRBJ2-7 fits better; the J call may be wrong. This CDR3 contains 20 residues. Germline V gene sequence: CDR1 MNHEY, CDR2 SMNVEV (reference sequence). The CDR3 sequence: CASSFRPQGLAGGQILEQYF. CDR3 in DNA: TGTGCCAGCAGTTTCCGCCCCCAAGGACTAGCGGGGGGGCAGATCCTCGAGCAGTACTTC.

This chain links TRBV11-2 with TRBJ2-5; D unclear. The J call is doubtful: the DNA matches TRBJ2-7 better. CDR1 SGHAT and CDR2 FQNNGV come from the germline V gene. The CDR3 length is 15 residues. CDR3 sequence: CASSTSSTLPNEQYF. CDR3 nucleotides: TGTGCCAGCAGTACAAGTTCGACTTTGCCTAACGAGCAGTACTTC.

The chain joins TRBV6-1 to TRBJ1-1; D not resolved. This CDR3 is 14 amino acids long. Germline CDR1 reads MNHNS; CDR2 reads SASEGT. V was cut by 6 bases and J by 6 bases, with 17 bases left in between. The CDR3 sequence is CASRRDNPSPEAFF. As DNA, the CDR3 is TGTGCCAGCAGACGCGACAACCCGAGCCCTGAAGCTTTCTTT.

This rearrangement joins TRBV20-1 to TRBJ2-1; possible D gene TRBD1, 8 bases. This CDR3 contains 11 residues. Trimming removed 7 bases at V and 10 bases at J, with 14 bases between. The germline CDR1 and CDR2 sequences are DFQATT and SNEGSKA (reference sequence). The CDR3 loop reads CSGYRGGEQFF. CDR3 DNA sequence: TGCAGTGGGTACAGGGGGGGGGAGCAGTTCTTC.

V is TRBV25-1 and J is TRBJ2-1; D remains unclear. The V end lost 3 bases, the J end lost 0 bases, and 9 bases lay between the germline ends. Germline CDR1 and CDR2: MGHDK and SYGVNS. CDR3 length: 15 amino acids. The CDR3 spells CASSEVGSSYNEQFF. CDR3 bases: TGTGCCAGCAGTGAGGTAGGAAGCTCCTACAATGAGCAGTTCTTC.

This rearrangement joins TRBV9 to TRBJ2-5; 8 positions match TRBD2. V lost 2 bases, J lost 11 bases, and 14 bases stayed unmatched. The CDR3 length is 15 residues. CDR1 and CDR2 (germline): SGDLS, YYNGEE. CDR3 residues: CASSVLSGTSREQYF. Here the CDR3 DNA reads TGTGCCAGCAGCGTCCTCTCCGGGACTAGTCGTGAGCAGTACTTC.

This clonotype turned up a few times. V usage is TRBV27 and J usage is TRBJ1-2; D not resolved. This CDR3 spans 14 amino acids. V was pared by 6 bases and J by 7 bases, with 18 bases between. CDR1 and CDR2 (germline): MNHEY, SMNVEV (reference sequence). The CDR3 is CASRAGLGVFGYTF. The CDR3 coding sequence is TGTGCCAGCAGGGCGGGCCTTGGGGTTTTTGGCTACACCTTC.

V and J are TRBV2 and TRBJ2-5; the match to TRBD2 covers 7 bases. The CDR3 runs to 13 residues. From germline, CDR1 is SNHLY and CDR2 FYNNEI. V lost 8 bases, J lost 3 bases, and 6 bases stayed unmatched. The CDR3 reads CASALGGEETQYF. CDR3 bases: TGTGCCAGCGCCCTGGGAGGGGAAGAGACCCAGTACTTC. The full variable domain, with the rest looked up from reference TRBV2 and TRBJ2-5, is EPEVTQTPSHQVTQMGQEVILRCVPISNHLYFYWYRQILGQKVEFLVSFYNNEISEKSEIFDDQFSVERPDGSNFTLKIRSTKLEDSAMYFCASALGGEETQYFGPGTRLLVL.

This clonotype was found a few times. This rearrangement joins TRBV20-1 to TRBJ2-2, with D perhaps given as TRBD1 or TRBD2 (5 bases each). Trimming pared 1 base from V and 0 bases from J, leaving 12 bases between. This CDR3 comprises 16 residues. Germline assignment: CDR1 DFQATT and CDR2 SNEGSKA (reference sequence). The CDR3 coding sequence is TGCAGTGCTAGAGTTCCGGGGACGGCGAACACCGGGGAGCTGTTTTTT. It encodes CSARVPGTANTGELFF.

The chain is built from TRBV19 and TRBJ1-2; no clear D. The CDR3 loop spans 13 amino acids. V dropped 4 bases and J dropped 6 bases, with 12 bases sitting between them. The germline gives CDR1 LNHDA, CDR2 SQIVND (reference sequence). The CDR3 DNA is TGTGCCAGTAGTACTCTACTCTTGAATGGCTACACCTTC. Translated: CASSTLLLNGYTF.

The chain joins TRBV20-1 to TRBJ1-5; D not resolved. The CDR3 is 13 amino acids. CDR1 is DFQATT, CDR2 SNEGSKA, per germline (reference sequence). With 5 bases removed from V and 5 bases from J, the gap between germline ends came to 13 bases. CDR3: CSAGPGCDQPQHF. CDR3 in DNA: TGCAGTGCTGGACCGGGGTGTGATCAGCCCCAGCATTTT.

This clonotype was observed at least ten times. This rearrangement joins TRBV27 to TRBJ2-3; D tentatively reads TRBD1 or TRBD2 (5 bases each). The CDR3 contains 16 residues. V was shortened by 5 bases and J by 5 bases, with 20 bases between the two germline ends. Germline CDR1 is MNHEY and CDR2 is SMNVEV (reference sequence). CDR3 DNA: TGTGCCAGCAGTCCCCTGGGGACGTCCTTTGGAGATACGCAGTATTTT. Amino acid sequence: CASSPLGTSFGDTQYF.

The genes are TRBV7-2 and TRBJ2-7; the D gene could be TRBD1 or TRBD2 (5 bases each). Germline V gene lookup returns CDR1 SGHTA and CDR2 FQGNSA. V lost 9 bases and J lost 7, with 13 bases in between. The CDR3 is 11 residues long. Here the CDR3 DNA reads TGTGCCAGGGGCTGGGGGAATGAGCAGTACTTC. Translation gives CARGWGNEQYF.

The V and J genes are TRBV6-2 or TRBV6-3 and TRBJ2-1; D is ambiguous. The DNA end lines up better with TRBJ2-7; the J call may be wrong. CDR1 and CDR2 from the germline V gene are MNHEY and SVGEGT. The CDR3 is 12 amino acids. The CDR3 bases are TGTGCCAGCAGTTACCGAGACAATGAGCAGTACTTC. Its protein is CASSYRDNEQYF.

The V call is TRBV2, the J call TRBJ2-7; 10 nucleotides match TRBD2. J gave up 5 bases and V 4 bases, and 8 bases lay outside the gene matches. The germline CDR1 and CDR2 sequences are SNHLY and FYNNEI. CDR3 size: 15 residues. This CDR3 is CASSAFSGRFDEQYF. In DNA, the CDR3 is TGTGCCAGCAGTGCCTTTAGCGGGAGGTTCGACGAGCAGTACTTC.

This chain connects TRBV20-1 to TRBJ2-5, with 9 bases lining up with TRBD2. Trimming removed 8 bases from V and 2 bases from J; junction bases left unmatched: 6. CDR3 length equals 13 residues. CDR1 is DFQATT and CDR2 is SNEGSKA in the germline V gene (reference sequence). CDR3 residues: CSTKRGVQETQYF. CDR3 nucleotides: TGCAGTACAAAGCGGGGGGTACAAGAGACCCAGTACTTC.

The CDR3 region has the DNA TGTGCCAGCAGCCGTAACCTACTAGCGGGAGGGCCCTTTTATCTCGATGAGCAGTTCTTC. This gives the protein CASSRNLLAGGPFYLDEQFF. The chain links TRBV4-2 to TRBJ2-1; the match to TRBD2 covers 13 bases. Germline assignment: CDR1 LGHNA and CDR2 YNFKEQ. The CDR3 totals 20 residues. J gave up 8 bases and V 4 bases, and 20 bases lay outside the gene matches.

Notes on this clonotype: This CDR3 is missing its conserved last phenylalanine or tryptophan, likely due to a read error. The V gene is TRBV27, the J gene TRBJ1-2; D gene ambiguous. The germline gives CDR1 MNHEY, CDR2 SMNVEV (reference sequence). The CDR3 sequence is 11 residues long. Trimming took 5 bases from V and 8 from J, leaving 9 bases between them. This CDR3 reads CASSGGWGYTL. In DNA form, the CDR3 reads TGTGCCAGCAGTGGAGGTTGGGGCTACACCCTC.